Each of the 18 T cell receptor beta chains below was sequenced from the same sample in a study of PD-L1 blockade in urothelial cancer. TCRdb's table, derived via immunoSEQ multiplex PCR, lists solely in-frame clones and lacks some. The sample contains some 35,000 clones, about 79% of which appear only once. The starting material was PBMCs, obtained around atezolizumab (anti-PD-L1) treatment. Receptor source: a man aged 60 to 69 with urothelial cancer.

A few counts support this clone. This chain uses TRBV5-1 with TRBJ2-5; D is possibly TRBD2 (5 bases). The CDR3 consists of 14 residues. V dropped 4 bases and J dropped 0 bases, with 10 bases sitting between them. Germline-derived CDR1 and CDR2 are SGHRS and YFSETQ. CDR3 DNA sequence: TGCGCCAGCAGCCCGCCGGGATACCAAGAGACCCAGTACTTC. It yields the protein CASSPPGYQETQYF.

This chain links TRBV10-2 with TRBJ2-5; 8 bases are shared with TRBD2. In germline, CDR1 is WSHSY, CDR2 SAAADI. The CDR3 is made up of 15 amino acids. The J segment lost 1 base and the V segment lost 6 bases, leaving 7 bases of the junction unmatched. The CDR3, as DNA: TGCGCCAGCAGGGAGGCGGGGGGCTTCCAAGAGACCCAGTACTTC. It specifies CASREAGGFQETQYF.

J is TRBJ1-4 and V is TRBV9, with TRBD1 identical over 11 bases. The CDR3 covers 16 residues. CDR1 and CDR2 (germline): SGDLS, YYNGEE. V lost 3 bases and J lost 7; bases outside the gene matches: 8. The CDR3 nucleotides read TGTGCCAGCAGCGAAAGGACAGGGGGCCGAGGTGAAAAACTGTTTTTT. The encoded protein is CASSERTGGRGEKLFF.

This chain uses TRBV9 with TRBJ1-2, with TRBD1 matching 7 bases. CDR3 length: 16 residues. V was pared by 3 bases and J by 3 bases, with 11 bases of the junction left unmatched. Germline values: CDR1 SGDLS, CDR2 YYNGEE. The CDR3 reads CASSALQGNLDYGYTF. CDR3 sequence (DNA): TGTGCCAGCAGCGCCTTACAGGGGAACTTGGACTATGGCTACACCTTC.

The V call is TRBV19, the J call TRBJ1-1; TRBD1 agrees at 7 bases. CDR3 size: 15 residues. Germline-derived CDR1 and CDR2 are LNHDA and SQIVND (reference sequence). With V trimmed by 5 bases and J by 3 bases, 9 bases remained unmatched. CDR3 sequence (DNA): TGTGCCAGTAGTGTCGACAGGGTTCCGGACACTGAAGCTTTCTTT. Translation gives CASSVDRVPDTEAFF.

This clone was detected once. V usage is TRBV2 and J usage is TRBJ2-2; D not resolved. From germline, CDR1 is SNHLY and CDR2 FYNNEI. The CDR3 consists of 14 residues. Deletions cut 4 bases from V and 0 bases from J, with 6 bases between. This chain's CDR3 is CASSVRANTGELFF. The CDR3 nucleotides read TGTGCCAGCAGTGTCCGGGCGAACACCGGGGAGCTGTTTTTT.

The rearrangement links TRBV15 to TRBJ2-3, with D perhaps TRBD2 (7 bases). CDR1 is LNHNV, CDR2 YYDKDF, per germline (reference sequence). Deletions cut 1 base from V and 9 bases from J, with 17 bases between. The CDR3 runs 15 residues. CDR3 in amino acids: CATSRAGGQSSTQYF. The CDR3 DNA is TGTGCCACCAGCAGAGCGGGAGGACAGTCCAGCACGCAGTATTTT. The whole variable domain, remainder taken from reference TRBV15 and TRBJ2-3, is DAMVIQNPRYQVTQFGKPVTLSCSQTLNHNVMYWYQQKSSQAPKLLFHYYDKDFNNEADTPDNFQSRRPNTSFCFLDIRSPGLGDTAMYLCATSRAGGQSSTQYFGPGTRLTVL.

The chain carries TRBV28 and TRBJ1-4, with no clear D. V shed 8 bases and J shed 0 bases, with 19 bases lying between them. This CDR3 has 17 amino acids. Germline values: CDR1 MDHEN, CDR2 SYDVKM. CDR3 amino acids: CASLPPNAAATNEKLFF. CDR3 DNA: TGTGCCAGCCTACCCCCAAACGCGGCTGCAACTAATGAAAAACTGTTTTTT.

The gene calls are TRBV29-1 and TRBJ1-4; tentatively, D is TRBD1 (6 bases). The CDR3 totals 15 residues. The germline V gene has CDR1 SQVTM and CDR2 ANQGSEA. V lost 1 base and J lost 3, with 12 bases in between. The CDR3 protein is CSVEARDTANEKLFF. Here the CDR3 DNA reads TGCAGCGTTGAAGCCCGGGACACAGCTAATGAAAAACTGTTTTTT.

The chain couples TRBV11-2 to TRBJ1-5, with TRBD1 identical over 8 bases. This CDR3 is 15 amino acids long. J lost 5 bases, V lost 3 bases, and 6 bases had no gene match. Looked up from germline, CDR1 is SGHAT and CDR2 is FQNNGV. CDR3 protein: CASSLTGTGDQPQHF. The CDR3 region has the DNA TGTGCCAGCAGCTTGACCGGGACAGGTGATCAGCCCCAGCATTTT.

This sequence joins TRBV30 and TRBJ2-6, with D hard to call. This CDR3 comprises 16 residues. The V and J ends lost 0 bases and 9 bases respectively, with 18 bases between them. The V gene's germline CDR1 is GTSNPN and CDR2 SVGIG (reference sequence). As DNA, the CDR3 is TGTGCCTGGAGTGTAGGCGGTCCCCTATTCCGCAACGTCCTGACTTTC. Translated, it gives CAWSVGGPLFRNVLTF. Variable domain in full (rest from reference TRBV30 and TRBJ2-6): SQTIHQWPATLVQPVGSPLSLECTVEGTSNPNLYWYRQAAGRGLQLLFYSVGIGQISSEVPQNLSASRPQDRQFILSSKKLLLSDSGFYLCAWSVGGPLFRNVLTFGAGSRLTVL.

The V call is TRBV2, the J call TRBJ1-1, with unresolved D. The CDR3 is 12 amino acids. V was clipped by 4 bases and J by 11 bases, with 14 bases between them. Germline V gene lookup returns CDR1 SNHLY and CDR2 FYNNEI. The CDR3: CASSVGRAMAFF. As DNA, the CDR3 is TGTGCCAGCAGTGTGGGGAGGGCAATGGCTTTCTTT.

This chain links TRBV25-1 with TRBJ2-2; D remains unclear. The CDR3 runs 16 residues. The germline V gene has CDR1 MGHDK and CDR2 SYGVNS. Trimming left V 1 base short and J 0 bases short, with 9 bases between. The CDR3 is CASSESVTSNTGELFF. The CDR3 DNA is TGTGCCAGCAGTGAATCTGTGACTTCGAACACCGGGGAGCTGTTTTTT.

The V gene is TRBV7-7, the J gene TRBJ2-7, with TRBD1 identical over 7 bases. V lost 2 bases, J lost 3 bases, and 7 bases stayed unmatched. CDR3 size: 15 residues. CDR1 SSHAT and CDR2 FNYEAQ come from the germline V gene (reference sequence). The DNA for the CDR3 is TGTGCCAGCAGCTTAAGCCCGGACAGGAGCTACGAGCAGTACTTC. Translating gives CASSLSPDRSYEQYF.

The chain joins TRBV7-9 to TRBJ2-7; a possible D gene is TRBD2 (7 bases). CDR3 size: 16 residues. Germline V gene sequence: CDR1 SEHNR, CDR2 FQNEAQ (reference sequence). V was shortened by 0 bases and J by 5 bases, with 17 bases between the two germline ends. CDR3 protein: CASSLARGGVSHEQYF. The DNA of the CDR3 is TGTGCCAGCAGCTTAGCAAGGGGGGGCGTAAGCCACGAGCAGTACTTC.

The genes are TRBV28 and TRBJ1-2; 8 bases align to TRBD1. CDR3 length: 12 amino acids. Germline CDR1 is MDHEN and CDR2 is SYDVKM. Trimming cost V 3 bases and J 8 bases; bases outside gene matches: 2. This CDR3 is CASSLTGVGYTF. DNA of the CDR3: TGTGCCAGCAGTTTGACAGGGGTCGGCTACACCTTC.

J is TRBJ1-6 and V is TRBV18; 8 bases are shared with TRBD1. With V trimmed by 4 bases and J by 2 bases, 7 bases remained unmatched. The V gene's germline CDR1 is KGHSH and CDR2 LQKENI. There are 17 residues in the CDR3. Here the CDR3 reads CASSLGQGITYNSPLHF. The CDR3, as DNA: TGTGCCAGCTCACTAGGACAGGGCATCACCTATAATTCACCCCTCCACTTT.

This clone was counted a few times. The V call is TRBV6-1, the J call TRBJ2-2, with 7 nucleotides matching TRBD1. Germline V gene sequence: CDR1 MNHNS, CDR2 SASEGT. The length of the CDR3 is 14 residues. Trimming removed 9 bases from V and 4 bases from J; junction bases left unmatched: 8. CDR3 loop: CASNRGRSTGELFF. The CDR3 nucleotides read TGTGCCAGTAACAGGGGAAGGAGCACCGGGGAGCTGTTTTTT.